This T cell receptor beta chain was documented in a study of blood T cell repertoires in COVID-19 (dated by TCRdb to about 2020). Study-level background: The collaborator samples originated in the United States, Italy and Spain and spanned the acute and convalescent phases of COVID-19. The material from the prospective study consisted of cDNA or gDNA derived from T cells, B-cell-depleted T cells, or PBMCs. The dataset comprised deeply sampled blood TCRbeta repertoires from subjects exposed to, actively infected with, or recovered from COVID-19. The repertoires were made available in a free public database intended to serve as a resource for research on the immune response to SARS-CoV-2. Samples came from the ongoing ImmuneRACE study (first 160 participants) plus 1,254 subjects from 6 global collaborators. The sample metadata nearly always contained a de-identified subject ID, COVID-19 status, age in years and sex. HLA class I and class II types, where available, came from metadata supplied by the sample provider rather than from assay-based typing.

Each collaborating institution followed its own protocols to collect whole blood in K2EDTA tubes. For TCRbeta analysis, collaborators shipped samples in one of three forms: frozen whole blood, isolated PBMCs, or DNA extracted from either of those sample types. Summary of the overall study and its limitations: The quantity of clinical and demographic metadata differed by source and by participant and was supplied without curation.

On this clone: Its target antigen remains unknown. Within one base of it there is no much larger clone, and no base qualities were kept.

CDR1 and CDR2 (GTSNPN, SVGIG) derive from the germline V gene (reference sequence). The CDR3 contains 13 residues, cysteine and phenylalanine counted. Only the CDR3 region is kept as DNA, spanning 39 bases read in frame from base 1. The germline ends are 6 bases apart after V is trimmed by 3 bases and J by 0 bases. TCRbeta CDR3 regions were amplified from genomic DNA using the immunoSEQ Assay, a bias-controlled multiplex PCR. In the authors' own workflow: The number of nucleated cells in each sample was estimated from the amplification of reference gene primers within the assay. Sequence reads were collapsed and filtered to measure the absolute abundance of every unique TCRbeta CDR3 rearrangement. For each sample, productive Simpson clonality was calculated by taking the square root of Simpson's diversity index across productive rearrangements. Drawn from immuneACCESS, this table holds only the in-frame rearrangements with V and J called that TCRdb kept. Clones are partly lost; checked studies trace under half to an unresolved V gene and leave the rest unexplained. Clonal size and the V and J genes are those of that table, whereas D and trimming came from the DNA. For this sample there are about 98,000 clones; over 70% appear just once. The ten biggest clones cover around 4% of the sample.

The sequence is built from TRBV30 and TRBJ2-1, with a tentative D gene TRBD2 over 6 matching bases. The receptor comes from a man between 60 and 75 years old with acute or convalescent COVID-19. Sequencing used peripheral blood. CDR3 protein: CAWRDYSYNEQFF. The nucleotide sequence reads as follows: TGTGCCTGGAGGGACTACTCCTACAATGAGCAGTTCTTC.